The rows below give T cell receptor beta chains drawn from one sample of a study of identical twins. TCRdb re-analysed the 5' RACE reads in MiXCR, keeping a single row per CDR3 protein. Of around 960,000 distinct CDR3 sequences detected, roughly 12% appear once; the ten largest clones hold about 1.5%. In addition, the sample was reused for a study of yellow fever vaccine responses in identical twins.

The sequencing sample was made of PBMCs. Receptors were obtained from a woman under 30 in good health. CDR3s include the opening cysteine and the closing phenylalanine or tryptophan. D genes are given only for firm matches. Expanded clones get a size class; other rows say once, few or many, or leave the size out.

CDR3 protein: CASSYGGGLTEKLFF; CDR3 DNA: TGTGCCAGCAGTTACGGAGGGGGATTGACTGAAAAACTGTTTTTT; D gene: .; clone size: many; V gene: TRBV6-5; J gene: TRBJ1-4
CDR3 protein: CASRTSGYGYTF; CDR3 DNA: TGTGCCAGCAGGACATCTGGCTATGGCTACACCTTC; D gene: .; clone size: .; V gene: TRBV25-1; J gene: TRBJ1-2
CDR3 protein: CASSLPGLHYGYTF; CDR3 DNA: TGTGCCAGCAGTTTGCCGGGACTTCACTATGGCTACACCTTC; D gene: .; clone size: few; V gene: TRBV28; J gene: TRBJ1-2
CDR3 protein: CASSLSTNPLDEQFF; CDR3 DNA: TGTGCCAGCAGCCTATCGACTAATCCACTCGATGAGCAGTTCTTC; D gene: .; clone size: few; V gene: TRBV12-3/TRBV12-4; J gene: TRBJ2-1
CDR3 protein: CASRVPGHISTDTQYF; CDR3 DNA: TGTGCCAGCAGAGTACCGGGACATATTAGCACAGATACGCAGTATTTT; D gene: .; clone size: few; V gene: TRBV2; J gene: TRBJ2-3
CDR3 protein: CASSLDLGLPVSHQETQYF; CDR3 DNA: TGTGCCAGCAGCTTAGATTTGGGGCTACCCGTTTCGCACCAAGAGACCCAGTACTTC; D gene: .; clone size: few; V gene: TRBV11-2; J gene: TRBJ2-5
CDR3 protein: CASSEAQTSGSYEQYF; CDR3 DNA: TGTGCCAGCAGTGAAGCGCAAACTAGCGGGAGTTACGAGCAGTACTTC; D gene: TRBD2; clone size: many; V gene: TRBV2; J gene: TRBJ2-7
CDR3 protein: CSVDPGTSYSYNEQFF; CDR3 DNA: TGCAGCGTTGATCCCGGGACCTCTTACTCCTACAATGAGCAGTTCTTC; D gene: .; clone size: few; V gene: TRBV29-1; J gene: TRBJ2-1
CDR3 protein: CASSWLVENTGELFF; CDR3 DNA: TGTGCCAGCAGTTGGTTAGTCGAGAACACCGGGGAGCTGTTTTTT; D gene: .; clone size: .; V gene: TRBV28; J gene: TRBJ2-2
CDR3 protein: CATTRTVMNTEAFF; CDR3 DNA: TGTGCCACGACCCGGACAGTCATGAACACTGAAGCTTTCTTT; D gene: .; clone size: few; V gene: TRBV6-1; J gene: TRBJ1-1
CDR3 protein: CASSLDSMAGGRGETQYF; CDR3 DNA: TGTGCCAGCAGCTTAGATAGCATGGCGGGAGGTCGTGGGGAGACCCAGTACTTC; D gene: TRBD2; clone size: few; V gene: TRBV11-2; J gene: TRBJ2-5
CDR3 protein: CASSQREGPIHEQFF; CDR3 DNA: TGTGCCAGCTCCCAGCGGGAGGGACCCATACATGAGCAGTTCTTC; D gene: TRBD2; clone size: .; V gene: TRBV12-3/TRBV12-4; J gene: TRBJ2-1
CDR3 protein: CASSYTGQPYYEQYF; CDR3 DNA: TGCGCCAGCAGCTATACGGGACAGCCTTACTACGAGCAGTACTTC; D gene: TRBD1; clone size: few; V gene: TRBV5-1; J gene: TRBJ2-7
CDR3 protein: CAISGGQGLDTQYF; CDR3 DNA: TGTGCCATCAGTGGGGGACAGGGATTAGATACGCAGTATTTT; D gene: TRBD1; clone size: .; V gene: TRBV10-3; J gene: TRBJ2-3
CDR3 protein: CSPVGGADEQFF; CDR3 DNA: TGCAGCCCTGTCGGGGGGGCGGATGAGCAGTTCTTC; D gene: TRBD2; clone size: few; V gene: TRBV20-1; J gene: TRBJ2-1
CDR3 protein: CASSQGPSDAPSYEQYF; CDR3 DNA: TGCGCCAGCAGCCAAGGCCCTAGCGATGCTCCCTCCTACGAGCAGTACTTC; D gene: .; clone size: .; V gene: TRBV4-1; J gene: TRBJ2-7
CDR3 protein: CASSLGTSGTIEQFF; CDR3 DNA: TGCGCCAGCAGCCTCGGGACTAGCGGGACTATTGAGCAGTTCTTC; D gene: TRBD2; clone size: .; V gene: TRBV5-1; J gene: TRBJ2-1
CDR3 protein: CASSLPGGASGANVLTF; CDR3 DNA: TGTGCCAGCAGCCTTCCGGGGGGCGCATCTGGGGCCAACGTCCTGACTTTC; D gene: .; clone size: few; V gene: TRBV3-1; J gene: TRBJ2-6
CDR3 protein: CASSSLGHVAKNIQYF; CDR3 DNA: TGTGCCAGCAGTTCGCTCGGACATGTGGCCAAAAACATTCAGTACTTC; D gene: .; clone size: few; V gene: TRBV6-5; J gene: TRBJ2-4
CDR3 protein: CASSPRDRADTQYF; CDR3 DNA: TGTGCCAGCAGCCCGCGAGACAGGGCGGATACGCAGTATTTT; D gene: TRBD1; clone size: few; V gene: TRBV9; J gene: TRBJ2-3
CDR3 protein: CAIKKTLTSGFGDTQYF; CDR3 DNA: TGTGCCATCAAGAAGACTCTAACATCCGGATTTGGGGATACGCAGTATTTT; D gene: .; clone size: .; V gene: TRBV10-3; J gene: TRBJ2-3
CDR3 protein: CSVGGLGTGAFF; CDR3 DNA: TGCAGCGTTGGGGGATTGGGAACTGGAGCTTTCTTT; D gene: .; clone size: .; V gene: TRBV29-1; J gene: TRBJ1-1
CDR3 protein: CASSGAGFAGELFF; CDR3 DNA: TGTGCCAGCAGTGGGGCAGGGTTTGCCGGGGAGCTGTTTTTT; D gene: .; clone size: .; V gene: TRBV2; J gene: TRBJ2-2
CDR3 protein: CASSEGFPSGNTIYF; CDR3 DNA: TGCGCCAGCAGTGAGGGGTTCCCCTCTGGAAACACCATATATTTT; D gene: .; clone size: .; V gene: TRBV4-1; J gene: TRBJ1-3
CDR3 protein: CAINGAGDSHSTDTQYF; CDR3 DNA: TGTGCCATCAACGGAGCGGGAGACTCTCACAGCACAGATACGCAGTATTTT; D gene: TRBD2; clone size: few; V gene: TRBV10-3; J gene: TRBJ2-3
CDR3 protein: CASSPQGINEQFF; CDR3 DNA: TGTGCCAGCAGCCCCCAGGGTATTAATGAGCAGTTCTTC; D gene: .; clone size: .; V gene: TRBV2; J gene: TRBJ2-1
CDR3 protein: CASSLSGSAGELFF; CDR3 DNA: TGCGCCAGCAGCTTGTCCGGGTCGGCCGGGGAGCTGTTTTTT; D gene: .; clone size: few; V gene: TRBV5-1; J gene: TRBJ2-2
CDR3 protein: CASSRSRGFDAEAFF; CDR3 DNA: TGTGCCAGCAGCCGATCCAGGGGCTTTGACGCTGAAGCTTTCTTT; D gene: .; clone size: few; V gene: TRBV3-1; J gene: TRBJ1-1
CDR3 protein: CASSRIPGQGRQETQYF; CDR3 DNA: TGTGCCAGCAGTCGGATTCCGGGACAGGGGAGACAAGAGACCCAGTACTTC; D gene: TRBD1; clone size: few; V gene: TRBV12-3/TRBV12-4; J gene: TRBJ2-5
CDR3 protein: CASSLIDVGGQPQHF; CDR3 DNA: TGTGCCAGCAGCTTAATTGACGTTGGGGGTCAGCCCCAGCATTTT; D gene: .; clone size: few; V gene: TRBV7-2; J gene: TRBJ1-5
CDR3 protein: CASRGRALGIQYF; CDR3 DNA: TGTGCCAGCAGAGGCAGGGCTTTAGGCATTCAGTACTTC; D gene: .; clone size: few; V gene: TRBV2; J gene: TRBJ2-4